Given below is one T cell receptor (beta chain) in context. Assay used: immunoSEQ multiplex PCR; TCRdb lists only in-frame clones, some missing. The data hold 25,000 to 35,000 clones, with roughly 80% observed a single time. Per germline, CDR1 SGHTA and CDR2 FQGNSA. Trimming cost V 1 base and J 0 bases, with 16 bases left between them. The CDR3 length is 17 residues. These data are taken from a study of OX40 agonist ivuxolimab in advanced cancers. On the study more broadly: Ivuxolimab, an agonist antibody against OX40 (CD134), was given to patients.

Source: CD4+ or CD8+ T cells sorted from blood, taken in a trial of the OX40 agonist ivuxolimab. The clonotype was recovered from an adult with an advanced solid tumor such as melanoma, head and neck, liver or kidney cancer. The genes are TRBV7-2 and TRBJ2-7; D perhaps matches TRBD2 (6 bases). As DNA, the CDR3 is TGTGCCAGCAGCTTAGGAATCGCGGGGATTCACTCCTACGAGCAGTACTTC. It yields the protein CASSLGIAGIHSYEQYF.